The 5 T cell receptor beta chains presented below share a single source sample, sequenced in a study of shared T cell receptors in the human thymus. Method: immunoSEQ multiplex PCR; TCRdb's copy keeps in-frame clones and lacks some. Among under 700,000 clones listed, about four fifths were seen once. The same specimen was also included in a second study, on human thymus T cells.

The specimen sequenced was thymocytes. The receptors come from a boy under three years old with a congenital heart defect.

The rearrangement uses TRBV23-1 and TRBJ1-5; 9 bases align to TRBD1. TRBV23-1 is identified as an open reading frame with a role that is uncertain. The junction had 9 bases not matched to a gene; V was cut back by 7 bases and J by 5 bases. The CDR3 runs 15 residues. This chain's CDR3 is CASTSGTGCYQPQHF. The CDR3 region has the DNA TGCGCCAGCACCTCCGGGACAGGGTGTTATCAGCCCCAGCATTTT.

The chain uses TRBV11-1 and TRBJ2-1; 7 bases align to TRBD1. The junction had 8 bases not matched to a gene; V was cut back by 5 bases and J by 4 bases. CDR1 is SGHAT, CDR2 FQDESV, per germline (reference sequence). This CDR3 region has 15 residues. CDR3 in amino acids: CASSLTGVRYNEQFF. CDR3 bases: TGTGCCAGCAGCCTAACAGGGGTAAGGTACAATGAGCAGTTCTTC.

The chain links TRBV7-2 to TRBJ2-7; maybe TRBD1 (6 bases). Trimming took off 7 bases at V and 2 bases at J, with 18 bases between the two ends. There are 15 residues in the CDR3. The V gene's germline CDR1 is SGHTA and CDR2 FQGNSA. DNA for the CDR3: TGTGCCAGCACTTCAGGGGACGGGATGACCTACGAGCAGTACTTC. Its translation is CASTSGDGMTYEQYF.

The V gene is TRBV27, the J gene TRBJ2-3; a weak D match, TRBD2 (5 bases). V lost 7 bases, J lost 2 bases, and 19 bases lay in between. Germline V gene data show CDR1 as MNHEY and CDR2 as SMNVEV (reference sequence). This CDR3 region has 16 residues. This CDR3 is CASNAPGGRYTDTQYF. The DNA of the CDR3 is TGTGCCAGCAATGCCCCCGGCGGGCGATACACAGATACGCAGTATTTT.

The chain combines TRBV10-2 with TRBJ2-1; 8 bases map to TRBD2. This CDR3 has 16 residues. The germline V gene encodes CDR1 WSHSY and CDR2 SAAADI. V gave up 4 bases and J gave up 4 bases; unmatched junction bases: 9. CDR3 amino acids: CASSAPPGGLYNEQFF. The CDR3, as DNA: TGCGCCAGCAGTGCCCCACCGGGAGGGCTGTACAATGAGCAGTTCTTC.